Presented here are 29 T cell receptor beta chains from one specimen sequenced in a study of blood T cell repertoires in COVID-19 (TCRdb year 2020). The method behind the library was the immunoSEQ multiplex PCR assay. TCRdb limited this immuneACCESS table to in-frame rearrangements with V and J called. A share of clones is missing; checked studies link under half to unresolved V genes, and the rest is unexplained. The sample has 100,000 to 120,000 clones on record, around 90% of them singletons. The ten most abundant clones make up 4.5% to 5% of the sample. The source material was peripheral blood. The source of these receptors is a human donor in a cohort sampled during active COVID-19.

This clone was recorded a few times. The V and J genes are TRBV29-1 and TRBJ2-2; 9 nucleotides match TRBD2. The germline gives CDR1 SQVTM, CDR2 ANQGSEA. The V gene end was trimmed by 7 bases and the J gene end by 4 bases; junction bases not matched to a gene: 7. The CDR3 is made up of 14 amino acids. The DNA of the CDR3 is TGCAGCGGTTCCGGGACTAGCCTCACCGGGGAGCTGTTTTTT. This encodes CSGSGTSLTGELFF.

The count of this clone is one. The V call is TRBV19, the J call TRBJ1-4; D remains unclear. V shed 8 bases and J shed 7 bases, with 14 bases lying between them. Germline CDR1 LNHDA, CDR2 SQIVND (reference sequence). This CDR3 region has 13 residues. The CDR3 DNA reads TGTGCCAGTCTCAGTCGATATCCTGAAAAACTGTTTTTT. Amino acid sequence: CASLSRYPEKLFF.

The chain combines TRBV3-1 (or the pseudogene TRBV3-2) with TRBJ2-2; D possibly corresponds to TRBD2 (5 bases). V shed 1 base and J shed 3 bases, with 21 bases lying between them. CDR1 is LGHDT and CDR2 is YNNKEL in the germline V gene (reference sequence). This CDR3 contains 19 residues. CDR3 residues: CASSQVEKDPRRDTGELFF. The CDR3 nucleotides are TGTGCCAGCAGCCAAGTCGAAAAGGATCCCCGGCGGGACACCGGGGAGCTGTTTTTT.

The CDR3 sequence is CASSSRPTGGRSPLHF. For the CDR3, the DNA is TGTGCCAGCAGTTCCCGACCGACAGGGGGCAGATCACCCCTCCACTTT. The chain links TRBV28 to TRBJ1-6, with 10 positions matching TRBD1. Looked up from germline, CDR1 is MDHEN and CDR2 is SYDVKM. V dropped 4 bases and J dropped 10; count of bases not matched to a gene: 10. The CDR3 sequence is 16 residues long.

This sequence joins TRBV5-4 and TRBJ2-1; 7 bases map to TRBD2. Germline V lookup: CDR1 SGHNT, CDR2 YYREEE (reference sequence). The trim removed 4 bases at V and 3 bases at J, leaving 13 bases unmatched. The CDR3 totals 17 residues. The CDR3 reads CASSPRRAREHYNEQFF. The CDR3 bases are TGTGCCAGCAGCCCACGGAGGGCGCGGGAGCACTACAATGAGCAGTTCTTC.

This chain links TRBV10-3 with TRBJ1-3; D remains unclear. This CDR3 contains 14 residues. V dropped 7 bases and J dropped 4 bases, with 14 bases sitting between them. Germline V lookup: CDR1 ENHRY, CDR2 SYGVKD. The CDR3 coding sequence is TGTGCCATCACCCCGGGAGTGGAAGGAAACACCATATATTTT. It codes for CAITPGVEGNTIYF.

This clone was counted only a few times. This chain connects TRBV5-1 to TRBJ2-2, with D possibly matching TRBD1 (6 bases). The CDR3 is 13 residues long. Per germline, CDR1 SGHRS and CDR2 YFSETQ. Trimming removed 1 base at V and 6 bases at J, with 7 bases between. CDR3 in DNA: TGCGCCAGCAGCTTGCAGGGGTCCGGGGAGCTGTTTTTT. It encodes CASSLQGSGELFF.

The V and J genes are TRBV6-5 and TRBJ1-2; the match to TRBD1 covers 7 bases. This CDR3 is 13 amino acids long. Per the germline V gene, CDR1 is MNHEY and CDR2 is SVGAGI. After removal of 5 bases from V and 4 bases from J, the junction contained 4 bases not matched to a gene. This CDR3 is CASSLTGVYGYTF. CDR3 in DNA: TGTGCCAGCAGTCTTACAGGGGTCTATGGCTACACCTTC.

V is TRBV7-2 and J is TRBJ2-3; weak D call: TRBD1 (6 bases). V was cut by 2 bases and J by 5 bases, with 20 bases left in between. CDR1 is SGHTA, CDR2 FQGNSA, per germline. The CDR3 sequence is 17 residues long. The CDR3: CASSLIRVQGREDTQYF. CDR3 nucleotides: TGTGCCAGCAGCTTAATTCGGGTACAGGGTCGGGAAGATACGCAGTATTTT. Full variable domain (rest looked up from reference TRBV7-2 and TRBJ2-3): GAGVSQSPSNKVTEKGKDVELRCDPISGHTALYWYRQSLGQGLEFLIYFQGNSAPDKSGLPSDRFSAERTGGSVSTLTIQRTQQEDSAVYLCASSLIRVQGREDTQYFGPGTRLTVL.

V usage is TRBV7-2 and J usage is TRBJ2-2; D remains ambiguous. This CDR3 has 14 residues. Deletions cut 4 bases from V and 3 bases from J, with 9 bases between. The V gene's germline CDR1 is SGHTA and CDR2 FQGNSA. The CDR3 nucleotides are TGTGCCAGCAGCTCTCGGTCGTACACCGGGGAGCTGTTTTTT. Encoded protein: CASSSRSYTGELFF.

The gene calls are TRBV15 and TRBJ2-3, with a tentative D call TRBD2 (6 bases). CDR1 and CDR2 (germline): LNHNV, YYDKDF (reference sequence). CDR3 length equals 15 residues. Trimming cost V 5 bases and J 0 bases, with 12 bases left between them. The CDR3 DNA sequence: TGTGCCACCAGCTGGGCCCTAGCGAGCACAGATACGCAGTATTTT. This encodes CATSWALASTDTQYF.

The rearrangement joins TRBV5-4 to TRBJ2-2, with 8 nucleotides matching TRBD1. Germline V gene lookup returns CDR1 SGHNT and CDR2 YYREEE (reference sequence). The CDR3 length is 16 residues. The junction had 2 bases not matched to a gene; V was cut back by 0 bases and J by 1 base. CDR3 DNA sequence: TGTGCCAGCAGCTTGGTTGGGACAGGGAACACCGGGGAGCTGTTTTTT. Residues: CASSLVGTGNTGELFF.

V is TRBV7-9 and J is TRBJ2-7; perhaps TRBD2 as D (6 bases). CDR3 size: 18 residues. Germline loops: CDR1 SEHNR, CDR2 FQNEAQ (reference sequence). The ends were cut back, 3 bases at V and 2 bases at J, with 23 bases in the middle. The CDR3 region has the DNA TGTGCCAGCAGCTTCCCGGTGGCCAAAAGCGGGCCACCCTACGAGCAGTACTTC. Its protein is CASSFPVAKSGPPYEQYF.

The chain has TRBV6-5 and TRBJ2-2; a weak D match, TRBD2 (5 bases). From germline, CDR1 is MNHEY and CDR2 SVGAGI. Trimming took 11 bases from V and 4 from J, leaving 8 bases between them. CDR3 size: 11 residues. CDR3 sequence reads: CACRGTGELFF. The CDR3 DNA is TGTGCCTGCCGGGGCACCGGGGAGCTGTTTTTT.

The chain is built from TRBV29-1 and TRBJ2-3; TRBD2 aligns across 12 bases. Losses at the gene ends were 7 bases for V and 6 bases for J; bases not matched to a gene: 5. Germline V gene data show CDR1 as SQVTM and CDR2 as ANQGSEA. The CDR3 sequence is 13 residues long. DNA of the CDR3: TGCAGCGGCCTAGCGGGAGGGCAGGATACGCAGTATTTT. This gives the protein CSGLAGGQDTQYF.

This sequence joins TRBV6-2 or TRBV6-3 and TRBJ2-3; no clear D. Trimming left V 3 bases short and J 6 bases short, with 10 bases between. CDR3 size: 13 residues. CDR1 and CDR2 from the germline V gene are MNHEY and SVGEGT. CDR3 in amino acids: CASSYGPLDTQYF. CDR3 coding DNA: TGTGCCAGCAGTTATGGGCCCTTGGATACGCAGTATTTT.

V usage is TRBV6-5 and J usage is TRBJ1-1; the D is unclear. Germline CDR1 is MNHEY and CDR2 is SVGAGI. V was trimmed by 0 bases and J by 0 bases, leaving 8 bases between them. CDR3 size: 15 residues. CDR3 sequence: CASSYSTDMNTEAFF. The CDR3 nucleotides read TGTGCCAGCAGTTACTCGACTGATATGAACACTGAAGCTTTCTTT.

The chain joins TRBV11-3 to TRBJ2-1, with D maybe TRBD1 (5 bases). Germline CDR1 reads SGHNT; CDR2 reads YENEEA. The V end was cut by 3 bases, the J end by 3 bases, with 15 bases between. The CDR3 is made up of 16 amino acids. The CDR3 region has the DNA TGTGCCAGCAGCTTCCGTGACAGTGCCGGCTACAATGAGCAGTTCTTC. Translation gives CASSFRDSAGYNEQFF.

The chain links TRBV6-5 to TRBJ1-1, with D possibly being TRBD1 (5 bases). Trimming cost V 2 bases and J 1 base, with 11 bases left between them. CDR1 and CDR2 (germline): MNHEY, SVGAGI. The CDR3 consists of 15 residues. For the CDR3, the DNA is TGTGCCAGCAGTTACGTTAGACAGAGGAACACTGAAGCTTTCTTT. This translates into CASSYVRQRNTEAFF.

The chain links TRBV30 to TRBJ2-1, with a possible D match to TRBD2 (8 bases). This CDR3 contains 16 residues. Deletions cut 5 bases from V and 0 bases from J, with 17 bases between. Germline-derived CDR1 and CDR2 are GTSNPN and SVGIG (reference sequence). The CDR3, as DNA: TGTGCCTGGGCAGGGGGTAGCGGGGCCTCCTACAATGAGCAGTTCTTC. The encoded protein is CAWAGGSGASYNEQFF.

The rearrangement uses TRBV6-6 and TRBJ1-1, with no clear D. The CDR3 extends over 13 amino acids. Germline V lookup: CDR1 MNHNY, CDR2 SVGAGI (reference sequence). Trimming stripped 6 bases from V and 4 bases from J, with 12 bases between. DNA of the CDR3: TGTGCCAGCAGCGGAGACGAGGGCACTGAAGCTTTCTTT. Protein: CASSGDEGTEAFF.

Here the CDR3 DNA reads TGTGCCAGCAGCCATCCGGACAGGGAGCAGTTCTTC. Residues: CASSHPDREQFF. This chain connects TRBV3-1 (or the pseudogene TRBV3-2) to TRBJ2-1; TRBD1 aligns across 7 bases. The trim removed 3 bases at V and 10 bases at J, leaving 3 bases unmatched. Germline V gene sequence: CDR1 LGHDT, CDR2 YNNKEL (reference sequence). The CDR3 extends over 12 amino acids.

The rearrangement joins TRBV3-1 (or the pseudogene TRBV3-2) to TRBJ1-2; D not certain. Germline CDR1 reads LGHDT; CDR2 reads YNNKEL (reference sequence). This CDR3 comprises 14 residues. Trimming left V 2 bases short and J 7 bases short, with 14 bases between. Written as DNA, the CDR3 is TGTGCCAGCAGCCAATGGGGTCTAGAGGGTGGCTACACCTTC. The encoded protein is CASSQWGLEGGYTF.

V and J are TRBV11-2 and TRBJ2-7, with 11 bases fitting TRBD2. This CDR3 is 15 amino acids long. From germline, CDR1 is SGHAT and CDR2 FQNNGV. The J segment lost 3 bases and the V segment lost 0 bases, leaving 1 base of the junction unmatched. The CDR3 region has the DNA TGTGCCAGCAGCTTAGAAACTAGCGGGGGCTACGAGCAGTACTTC. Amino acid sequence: CASSLETSGGYEQYF.

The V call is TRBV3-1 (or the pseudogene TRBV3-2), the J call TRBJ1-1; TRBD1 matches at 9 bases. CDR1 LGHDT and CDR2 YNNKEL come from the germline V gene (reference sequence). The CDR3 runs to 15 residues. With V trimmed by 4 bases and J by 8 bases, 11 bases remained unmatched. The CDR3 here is CASSPYRDRDREAFF. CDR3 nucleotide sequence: TGTGCCAGCAGCCCATACCGGGACAGGGATAGGGAAGCTTTCTTT.

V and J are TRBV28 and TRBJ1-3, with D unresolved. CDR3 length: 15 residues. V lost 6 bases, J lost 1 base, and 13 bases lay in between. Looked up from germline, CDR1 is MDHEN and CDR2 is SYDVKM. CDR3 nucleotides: TGTGCCAGCAGCCTCGCAGGAGGGTCTGGAAACACCATATATTTT. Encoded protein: CASSLAGGSGNTIYF.

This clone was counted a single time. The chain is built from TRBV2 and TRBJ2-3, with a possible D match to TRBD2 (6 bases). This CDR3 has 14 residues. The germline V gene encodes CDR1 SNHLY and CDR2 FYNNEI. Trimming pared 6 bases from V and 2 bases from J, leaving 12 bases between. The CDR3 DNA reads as TGTGCCAGCAGCTCGGGACTGAACACAGATACGCAGTATTTT. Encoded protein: CASSSGLNTDTQYF.

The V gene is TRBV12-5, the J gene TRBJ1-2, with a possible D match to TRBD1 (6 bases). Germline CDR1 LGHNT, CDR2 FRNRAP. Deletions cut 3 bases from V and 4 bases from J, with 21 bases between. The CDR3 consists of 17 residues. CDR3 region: CASGFTRDNKEVYGYTF. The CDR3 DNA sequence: TGTGCTAGTGGTTTTACCCGGGACAATAAAGAGGTCTATGGCTACACCTTC.

Here the CDR3 DNA reads TGTGCCAGCAGTGAACGGACAGGGGGCCTCAGTGGCTACACCTTC. Translating it yields CASSERTGGLSGYTF. The chain combines TRBV6-1 with TRBJ1-2; 11 nucleotides agree with TRBD1. Germline V gene lookup returns CDR1 MNHNS and CDR2 SASEGT. The J segment lost 7 bases and the V segment lost 2 bases, leaving 6 bases of the junction unmatched. This CDR3 is built from 15 residues.